A single sample gave rise to the 10 T cell receptor beta chains below, sequenced in a study of patients and donors after allogeneic stem cell transplantation. Using its own MiXCR run on the RT-PCR reads, TCRdb lists one record per CDR3 protein. The sample lists over 200,000 distinct CDR3 sequences; roughly 38% were seen once. The sample consisted of blood, either unsorted or a sorted T cell fraction (not recorded which). All receptors derive from a human donor who was either an allogeneic HSCT recipient or a stem cell or donor lymphocyte infusion donor (not recorded which). It is not recorded whose cells these are; they may come from a transplant donor.

This clonotype was detected a few times. V is TRBV6-5 and J is TRBJ1-1, with D perhaps matching TRBD1 (5 bases). Germline V lookup: CDR1 MNHEY, CDR2 SVGAGI. With 7 bases removed from V and 4 bases from J, the gap between germline ends came to 13 bases. This CDR3 has 13 residues. CDR3 coding DNA: TGTGCCAGCAATCCTATTGGGGGCACTGAAGCTTTCTTT. Translating it yields CASNPIGGTEAFF.

The chain couples TRBV7-6 to TRBJ2-5, with TRBD2 as a possible D gene (5 bases). Germline V lookup: CDR1 SGHVS, CDR2 FNYEAQ. Trimming cost V 5 bases and J 1 base, with 5 bases left between them. This CDR3 is 12 amino acids long. The CDR3 DNA is TGTGCCAGCAGCGGACTCCAAGAGACCCAGTACTTC. It translates to CASSGLQETQYF. The full variable domain, in which reference TRBV7-6 and TRBJ2-5 provide the parts outside the CDR3, is GAGVSQSPRYKVTKRGQDVALRCDPISGHVSLYWYRQALGQGPEFLTYFNYEAQQDKSGLPNDRFSAERPEGSISTLTIQRTEQRDSAMYRCASSGLQETQYFGPGTRLLVL.

This clonotype appeared a few times. The chain combines TRBV29-1 with TRBJ2-3; D is possibly TRBD1 (6 bases). Germline loops: CDR1 SQVTM, CDR2 ANQGSEA. The CDR3 is 14 residues long. Trimming cost V 4 bases and J 3 bases, with 14 bases left between them. As DNA, the CDR3 is TGCAGCGTTGCAAGGTTTCAGGGGACAGATACGCAGTATTTT. Translated, it gives CSVARFQGTDTQYF.

The chain couples TRBV18 to TRBJ2-1; D not certain. Deletions cut 0 bases from V and 5 bases from J, with 11 bases between. This CDR3 has 15 residues. From germline, CDR1 is KGHSH and CDR2 LQKENI. CDR3 bases: TGTGCCAGCTCACCACCAGGGTACGAGCACAATGAGCAGTTCTTC. As protein: CASSPPGYEHNEQFF.

V gene TRBV28 combines with J gene TRBJ1-5; D gene ambiguous. Germline CDR1 MDHEN, CDR2 SYDVKM. CDR3 length: 11 residues. Trimming removed 6 bases at V and 6 bases at J, with 6 bases between. CDR3 sequence (DNA): TGTGCCAGCAGCCAAATTCAGCCCCAGCATTTT. Protein: CASSQIQPQHF.

The V gene is TRBV9, the J gene TRBJ2-3; 8 positions agree with TRBD2. V lost 2 bases, J lost 9 bases, and 5 bases stayed unmatched. Looked up from germline, CDR1 is SGDLS and CDR2 is YYNGEE. The CDR3 is 13 amino acids. The CDR3 loop is CASSVPGGGTQYF. For the CDR3, the DNA is TGTGCCAGCAGCGTCCCGGGGGGGGGCACGCAGTATTTT.

The chain couples TRBV2 to TRBJ1-2; D is ambiguous. Per germline, CDR1 SNHLY and CDR2 FYNNEI. CDR3 length: 14 residues. V lost 3 bases, J lost 0 bases, and 8 bases lay in between. This chain's CDR3 is CASSDRIPNYGYTF. The CDR3 nucleotides are TGTGCCAGCAGTGACAGGATACCTAACTATGGCTACACCTTC.

The chain joins TRBV7-3 to TRBJ1-1; D gene unclear. This CDR3 has 14 amino acids. Germline V CDR1 and CDR2: SGHTA, FQGTGA. Trimming took off 6 bases at V and 3 bases at J, with 14 bases between the two ends. CDR3 amino acids: CASSPGELDTEAFF. CDR3 bases: TGTGCCAGCAGTCCTGGGGAGTTGGACACTGAAGCTTTCTTT. The complete variable domain, with remaining parts taken from reference TRBV7-3 and TRBJ1-1, reads GAGVSQTPSNKVTEKGKYVELRCDPISGHTALYWYRQSLGQGPEFLIYFQGTGAADDSGLPNDRFFAVRPEGSVSTLKIQRTERGDSAVYLCASSPGELDTEAFFGQGTRLTVV.

The V gene is TRBV10-3, the J gene TRBJ2-3; 12 bases are shared with TRBD2. V lost 2 bases and J lost 3; bases outside the gene matches: 6. The CDR3 totals 17 residues. Germline V gives CDR1 ENHRY, CDR2 SYGVKD. In DNA form, the CDR3 reads TGTGCCATCAGTGAGGGGTCGACTAGCGGGGGTACAGATACGCAGTATTTT. Its protein product is CAISEGSTSGGTDTQYF.

The V and J genes are TRBV9 and TRBJ2-3; D uncertain. This CDR3 region has 15 residues. Germline CDR1 and CDR2: SGDLS and YYNGEE. Trimming cost V 2 bases and J 6 bases, with 16 bases left between them. CDR3 region: CASSVGNVLIDTQYF. DNA of the CDR3: TGTGCCAGCAGCGTGGGGAACGTTTTGATCGATACGCAGTATTTT.